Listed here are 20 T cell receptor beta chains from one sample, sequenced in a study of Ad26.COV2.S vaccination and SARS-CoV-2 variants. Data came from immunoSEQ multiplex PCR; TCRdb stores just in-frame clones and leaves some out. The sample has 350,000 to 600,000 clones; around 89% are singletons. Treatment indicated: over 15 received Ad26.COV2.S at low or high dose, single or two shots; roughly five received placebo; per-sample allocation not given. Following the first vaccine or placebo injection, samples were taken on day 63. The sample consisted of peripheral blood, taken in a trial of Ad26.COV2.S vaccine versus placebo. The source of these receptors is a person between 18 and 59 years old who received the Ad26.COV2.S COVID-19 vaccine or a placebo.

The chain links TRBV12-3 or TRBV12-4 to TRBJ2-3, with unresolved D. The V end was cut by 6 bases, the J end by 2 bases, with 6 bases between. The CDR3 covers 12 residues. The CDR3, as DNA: TGTGCCAGCAGCCCTAACACAGATACGCAGTATTTT. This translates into CASSPNTDTQYF.

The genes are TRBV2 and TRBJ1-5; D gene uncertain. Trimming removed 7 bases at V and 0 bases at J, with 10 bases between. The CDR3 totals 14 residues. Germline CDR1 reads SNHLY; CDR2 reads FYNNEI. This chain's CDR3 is CASNLGYSNQPQHF. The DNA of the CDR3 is TGTGCCAGCAATCTGGGGTATAGCAATCAGCCCCAGCATTTT.

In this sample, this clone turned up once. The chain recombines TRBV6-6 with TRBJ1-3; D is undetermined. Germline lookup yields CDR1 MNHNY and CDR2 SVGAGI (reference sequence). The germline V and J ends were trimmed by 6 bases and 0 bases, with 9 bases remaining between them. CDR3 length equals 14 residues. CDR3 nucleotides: TGTGCCAGCAGCGCAGGAAGCTCTGGAAACACCATATATTTT. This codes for CASSAGSSGNTIYF.

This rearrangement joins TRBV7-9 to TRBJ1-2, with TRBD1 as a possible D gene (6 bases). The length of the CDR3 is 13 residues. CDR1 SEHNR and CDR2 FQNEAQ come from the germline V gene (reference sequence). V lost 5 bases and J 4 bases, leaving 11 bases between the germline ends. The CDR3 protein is CASSALQGYGYTF. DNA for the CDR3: TGTGCCAGCAGCGCACTACAGGGCTATGGCTACACCTTC.

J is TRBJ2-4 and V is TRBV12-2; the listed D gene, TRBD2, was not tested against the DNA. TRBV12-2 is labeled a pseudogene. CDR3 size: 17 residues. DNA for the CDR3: TGTGCAAGTCGCTTAGTCGACGGTGAGGTAGGCAAAAACATTCAGTACTTC. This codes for CASRLVDGEVGKNIQYF.

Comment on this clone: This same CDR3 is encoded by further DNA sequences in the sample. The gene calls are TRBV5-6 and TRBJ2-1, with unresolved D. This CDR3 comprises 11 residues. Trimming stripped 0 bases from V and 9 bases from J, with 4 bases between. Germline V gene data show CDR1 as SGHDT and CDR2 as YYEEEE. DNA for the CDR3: TGTGCCAGCAGCTTGGGCGGTGAGCAGTTCTTC. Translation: CASSLGGEQFF.

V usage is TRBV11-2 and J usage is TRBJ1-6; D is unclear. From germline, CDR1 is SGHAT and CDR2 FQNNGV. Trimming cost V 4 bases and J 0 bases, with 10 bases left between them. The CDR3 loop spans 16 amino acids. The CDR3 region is CASSSAGSSYNSPLHF. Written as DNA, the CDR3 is TGTGCCAGCAGCTCCGCCGGGAGCTCCTATAATTCACCCCTCCACTTT.

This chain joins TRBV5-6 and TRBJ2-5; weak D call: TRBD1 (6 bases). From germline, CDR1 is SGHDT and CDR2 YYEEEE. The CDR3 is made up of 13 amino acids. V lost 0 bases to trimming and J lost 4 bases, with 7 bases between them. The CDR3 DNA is TGTGCCAGCAGCTTGGCAGGGGCAGAGACCCAGTACTTC. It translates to CASSLAGAETQYF.

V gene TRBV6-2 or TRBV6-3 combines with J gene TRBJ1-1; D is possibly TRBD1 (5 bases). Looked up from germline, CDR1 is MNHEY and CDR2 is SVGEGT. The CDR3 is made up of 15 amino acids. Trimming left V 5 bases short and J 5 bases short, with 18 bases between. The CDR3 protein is CASSQPGGGVTEAFF. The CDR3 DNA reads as TGTGCCAGCAGTCAGCCTGGTGGGGGGGTAACTGAAGCTTTCTTT.

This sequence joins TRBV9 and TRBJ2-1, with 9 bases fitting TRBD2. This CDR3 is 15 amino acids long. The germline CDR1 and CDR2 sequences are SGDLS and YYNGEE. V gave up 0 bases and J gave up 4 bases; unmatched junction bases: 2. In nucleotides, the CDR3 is TGTGCCAGCAGCGTAGGCGGGAGGGGGTACAATGAGCAGTTCTTC. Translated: CASSVGGRGYNEQFF.

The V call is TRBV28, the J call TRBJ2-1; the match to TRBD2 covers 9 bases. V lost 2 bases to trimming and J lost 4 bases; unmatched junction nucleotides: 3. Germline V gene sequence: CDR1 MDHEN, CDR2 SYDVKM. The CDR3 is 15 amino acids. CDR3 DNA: TGTGCCAGCAGTTTAGAGACTAGCGGTTACAATGAGCAGTTCTTC. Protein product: CASSLETSGYNEQFF.

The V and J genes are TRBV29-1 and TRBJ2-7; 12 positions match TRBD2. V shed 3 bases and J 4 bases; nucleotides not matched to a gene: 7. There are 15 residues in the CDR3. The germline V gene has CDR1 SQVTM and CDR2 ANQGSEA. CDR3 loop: CSVDGTSGRPYEQYF. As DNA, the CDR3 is TGCAGCGTTGACGGGACTAGCGGGCGACCATACGAGCAGTACTTC.

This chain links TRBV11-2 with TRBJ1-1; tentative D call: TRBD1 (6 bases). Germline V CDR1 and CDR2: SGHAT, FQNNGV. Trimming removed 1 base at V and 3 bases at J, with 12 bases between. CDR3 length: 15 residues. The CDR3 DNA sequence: TGTGCCAGCAGCTTAGGTCACAGGGTGGACACTGAAGCTTTCTTT. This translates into CASSLGHRVDTEAFF.

CDR3 nucleotides: TGTGCCAGTAGTATAGTTTTCGGGCTAGCGGGAGCCTACGAGCAGTACTTC. It specifies CASSIVFGLAGAYEQYF. The chain carries TRBV19 and TRBJ2-7; 10 bases fit TRBD2. Germline V gene data show CDR1 as LNHDA and CDR2 as SQIVND (reference sequence). The V gene end was trimmed by 1 base and the J gene end by 2 bases; junction bases not matched to a gene: 8. The CDR3 totals 17 residues.

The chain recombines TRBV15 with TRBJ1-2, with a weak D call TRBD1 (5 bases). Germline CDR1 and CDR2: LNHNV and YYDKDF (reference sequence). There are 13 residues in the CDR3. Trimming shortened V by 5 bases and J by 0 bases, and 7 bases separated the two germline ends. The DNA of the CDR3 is TGTGCCACCAGCTCGGGGGCTAACTATGGCTACACCTTC. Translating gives CATSSGANYGYTF. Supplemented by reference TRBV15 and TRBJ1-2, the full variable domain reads DAMVIQNPRYQVTQFGKPVTLSCSQTLNHNVMYWYQQKSSQAPKLLFHYYDKDFNNEADTPDNFQSRRPNTSFCFLDIRSPGLGDTAMYLCATSSGANYGYTFGSGTRLTVV.

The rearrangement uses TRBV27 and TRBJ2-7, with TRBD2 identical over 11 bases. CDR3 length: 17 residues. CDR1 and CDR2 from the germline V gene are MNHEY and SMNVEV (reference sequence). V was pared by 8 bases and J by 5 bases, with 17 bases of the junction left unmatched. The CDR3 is CASARGPTSGIVHEQYF. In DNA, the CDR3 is TGTGCCAGCGCCAGAGGGCCGACTAGCGGGATTGTCCACGAGCAGTACTTC.

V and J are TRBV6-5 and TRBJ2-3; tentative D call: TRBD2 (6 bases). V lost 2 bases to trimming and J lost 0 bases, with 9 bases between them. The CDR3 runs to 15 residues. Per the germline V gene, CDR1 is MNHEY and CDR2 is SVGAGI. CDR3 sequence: CASSYSGPSTDTQYF. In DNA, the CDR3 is TGTGCCAGCAGTTACAGCGGGCCTAGCACAGATACGCAGTATTTT.

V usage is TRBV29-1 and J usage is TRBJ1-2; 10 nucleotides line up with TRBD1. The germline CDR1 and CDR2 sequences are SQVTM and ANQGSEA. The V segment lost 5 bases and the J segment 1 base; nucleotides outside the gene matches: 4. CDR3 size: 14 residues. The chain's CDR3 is CSVTGTGDNYGYTF. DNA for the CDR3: TGCAGCGTTACCGGGACAGGGGATAACTATGGCTACACCTTC.

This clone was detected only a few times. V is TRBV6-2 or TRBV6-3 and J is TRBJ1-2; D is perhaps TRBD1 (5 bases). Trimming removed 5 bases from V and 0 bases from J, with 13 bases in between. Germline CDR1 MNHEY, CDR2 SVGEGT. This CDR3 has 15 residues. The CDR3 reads CASSPEGNTNYGYTF. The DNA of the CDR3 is TGTGCCAGCAGTCCCGAGGGGAACACTAACTATGGCTACACCTTC.

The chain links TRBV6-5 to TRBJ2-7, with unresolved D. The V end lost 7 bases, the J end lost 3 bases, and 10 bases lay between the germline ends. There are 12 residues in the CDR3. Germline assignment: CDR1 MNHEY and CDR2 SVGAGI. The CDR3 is CASTTPGYEQYF. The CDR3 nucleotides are TGTGCCAGCACCACCCCGGGCTACGAGCAGTACTTC.